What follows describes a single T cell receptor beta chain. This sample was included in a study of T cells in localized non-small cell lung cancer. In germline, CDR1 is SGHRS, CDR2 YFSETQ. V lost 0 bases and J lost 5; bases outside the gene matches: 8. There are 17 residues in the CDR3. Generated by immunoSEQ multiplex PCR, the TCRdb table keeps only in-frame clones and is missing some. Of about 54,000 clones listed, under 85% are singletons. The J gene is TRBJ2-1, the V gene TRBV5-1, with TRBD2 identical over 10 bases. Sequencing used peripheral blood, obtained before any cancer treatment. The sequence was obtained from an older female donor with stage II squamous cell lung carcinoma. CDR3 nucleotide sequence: TGCGCCAGCAGCTTGGTGGCTAGCGGGGGTAAACACAATGAGCAGTTCTTC. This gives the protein CASSLVASGGKHNEQFF.